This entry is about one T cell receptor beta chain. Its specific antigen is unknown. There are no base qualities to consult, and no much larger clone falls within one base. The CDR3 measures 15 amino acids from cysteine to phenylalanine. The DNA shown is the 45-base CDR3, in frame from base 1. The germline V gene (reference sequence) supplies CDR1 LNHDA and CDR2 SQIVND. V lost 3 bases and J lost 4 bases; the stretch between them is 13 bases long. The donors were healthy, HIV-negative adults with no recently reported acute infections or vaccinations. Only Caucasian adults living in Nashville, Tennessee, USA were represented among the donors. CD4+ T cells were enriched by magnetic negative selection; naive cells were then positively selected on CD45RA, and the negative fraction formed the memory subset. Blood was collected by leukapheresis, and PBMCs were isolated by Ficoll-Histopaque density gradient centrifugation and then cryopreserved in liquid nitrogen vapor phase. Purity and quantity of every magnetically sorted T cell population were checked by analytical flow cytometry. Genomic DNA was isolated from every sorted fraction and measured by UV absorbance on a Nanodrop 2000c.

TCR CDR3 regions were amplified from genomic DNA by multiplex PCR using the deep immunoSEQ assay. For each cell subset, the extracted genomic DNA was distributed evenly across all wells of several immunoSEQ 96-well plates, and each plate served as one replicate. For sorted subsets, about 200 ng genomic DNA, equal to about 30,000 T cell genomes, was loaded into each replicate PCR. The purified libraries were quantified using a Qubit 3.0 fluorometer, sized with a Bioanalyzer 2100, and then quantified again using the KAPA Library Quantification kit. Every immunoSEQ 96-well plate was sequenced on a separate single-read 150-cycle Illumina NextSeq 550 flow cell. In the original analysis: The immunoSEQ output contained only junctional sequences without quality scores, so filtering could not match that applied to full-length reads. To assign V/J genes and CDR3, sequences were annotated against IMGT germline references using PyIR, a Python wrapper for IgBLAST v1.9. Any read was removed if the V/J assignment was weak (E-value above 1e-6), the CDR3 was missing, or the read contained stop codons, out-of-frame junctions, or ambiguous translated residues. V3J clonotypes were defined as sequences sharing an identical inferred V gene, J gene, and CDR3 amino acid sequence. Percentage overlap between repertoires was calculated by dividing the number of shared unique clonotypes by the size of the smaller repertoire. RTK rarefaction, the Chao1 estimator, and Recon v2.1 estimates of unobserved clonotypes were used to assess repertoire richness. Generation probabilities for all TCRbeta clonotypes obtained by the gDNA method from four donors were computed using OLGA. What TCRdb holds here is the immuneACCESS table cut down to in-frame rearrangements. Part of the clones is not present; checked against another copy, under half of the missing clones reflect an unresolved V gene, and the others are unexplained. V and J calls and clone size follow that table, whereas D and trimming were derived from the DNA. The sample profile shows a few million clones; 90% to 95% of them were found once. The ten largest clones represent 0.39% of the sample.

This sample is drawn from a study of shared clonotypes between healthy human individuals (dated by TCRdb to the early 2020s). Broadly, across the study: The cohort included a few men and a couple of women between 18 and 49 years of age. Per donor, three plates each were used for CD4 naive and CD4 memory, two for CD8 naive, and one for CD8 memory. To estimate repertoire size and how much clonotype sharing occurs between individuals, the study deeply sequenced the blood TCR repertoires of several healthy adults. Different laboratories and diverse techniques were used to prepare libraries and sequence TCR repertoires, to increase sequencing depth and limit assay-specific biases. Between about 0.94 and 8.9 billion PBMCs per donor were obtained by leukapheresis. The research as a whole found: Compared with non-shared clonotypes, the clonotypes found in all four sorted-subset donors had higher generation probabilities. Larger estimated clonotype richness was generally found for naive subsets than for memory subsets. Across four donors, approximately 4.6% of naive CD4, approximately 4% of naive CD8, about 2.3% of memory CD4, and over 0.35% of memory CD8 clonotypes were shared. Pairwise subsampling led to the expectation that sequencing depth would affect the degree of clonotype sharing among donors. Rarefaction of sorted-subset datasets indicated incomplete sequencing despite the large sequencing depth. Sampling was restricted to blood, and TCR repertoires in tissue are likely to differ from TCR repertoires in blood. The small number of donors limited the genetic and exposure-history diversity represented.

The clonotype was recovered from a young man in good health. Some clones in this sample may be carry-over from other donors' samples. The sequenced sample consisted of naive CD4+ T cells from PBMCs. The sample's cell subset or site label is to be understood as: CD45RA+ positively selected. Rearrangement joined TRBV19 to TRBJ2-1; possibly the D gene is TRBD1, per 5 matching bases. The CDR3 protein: CASSIRQGTYNEQFF. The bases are TGTGCCAGTAGTATCAGGCAGGGTACTTACAATGAGCAGTTCTTC.